The present entry profiles one T cell receptor (beta chain) with its context. Time point in this sample: newly diagnosed GD, antithyroid drugs for less than 3 months. The TCR library was made from RNA extracted from PBMCs. Roughly 9 milliliters of peripheral blood went into EDTA tubes. The data were taken from a study of regulatory T cells in long-lasting Graves disease. Germline V gives CDR1 SQVTM, CDR2 ANQGSEA. The CDR3 spans 14 residues. J gave up 2 bases and V 3 bases, and 6 bases lay outside the gene matches. The authors built TCR beta libraries using iRepertoire HTBI primers and Arm-PCR of CDR3 regions. Using its own MiXCR run on the multiplex PCR reads, TCRdb lists one record per CDR3 protein. The sample yields 530,000 or so distinct CDR3 sequences, roughly 16% seen once. These data also formed part of another study, on T cells in Graves' hyperthyroidism and ophthalmopathy.

The chain links TRBV29-1 to TRBJ2-7, with TRBD2 identical over 8 bases. This TCR was sampled from a man between 18 and 29 years old with Graves disease. This specimen was peripheral blood mononuclear cells (PBMCs), taken at new diagnosis, from a patient treated with antithyroid drugs. The DNA for the CDR3 is TGCAGCGTTGATAGCGGGACCGTTACCTACGAGCAGTACTTC. Residues: CSVDSGTVTYEQYF.